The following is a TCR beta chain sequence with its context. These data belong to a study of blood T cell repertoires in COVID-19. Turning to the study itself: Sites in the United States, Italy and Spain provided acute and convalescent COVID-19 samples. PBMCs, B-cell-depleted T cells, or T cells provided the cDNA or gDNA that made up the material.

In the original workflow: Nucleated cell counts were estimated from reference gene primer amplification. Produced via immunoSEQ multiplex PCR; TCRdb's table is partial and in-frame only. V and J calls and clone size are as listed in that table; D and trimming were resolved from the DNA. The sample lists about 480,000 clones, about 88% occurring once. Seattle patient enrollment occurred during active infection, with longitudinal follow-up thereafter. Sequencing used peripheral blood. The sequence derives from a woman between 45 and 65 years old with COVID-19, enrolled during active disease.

The CDR3, as DNA: TGTGCCAACTCGCGGGAGCGGAGAACAGATACGCAGTATTTT. Translating gives CANSRERRTDTQYF. The chain has TRBV2 and TRBJ2-3; 7 bases line up with TRBD2. Germline V CDR1 and CDR2: SNHLY, FYNNEI. J gave up 3 bases and V 10 bases, and 10 bases lay outside the gene matches. CDR3 length: 14 amino acids.